Below, one TCR beta chain is given with its context. Primers included in the PCR were 60 Vbeta and 13 Jbeta primers. Sequencing was performed with immunoSEQ multiplex PCR; in TCRdb, only in-frame clones are kept and a portion is missing. The data hold some 120,000 clones, with less than 85% observed a single time. These data belong to a study of cytomegalovirus exposure and HLA in healthy donors. The CDR3 extends over 14 amino acids. Trimming removed 0 bases at V and 4 bases at J, with 7 bases between. Germline-derived CDR1 and CDR2 are SGHTS and YDEGEE. The V gene is TRBV5-8, the J gene TRBJ1-4; no definite D call. The sequenced sample was PBMCs. The receptor's source is a man aged 25-45 years in good health and CMV-seronegative. The chain's CDR3 is CASSLDSFNEKLFF. The CDR3 region has the DNA TGTGCCAGCAGCTTGGACAGCTTTAATGAAAAACTGTTTTTT.